Detailed here is one T cell receptor beta chain. Assay: immunoSEQ multiplex PCR; the TCRdb copy retains only in-frame clones and omits some. The sample records 300,000 to 350,000 clones, less than 90% being singletons. This entry belongs to a study of Ad26.COV2.S vaccination and SARS-CoV-2 variants. Whole-study context: Ad26.COV2.S was injected intramuscularly once or twice, 56 days apart.

The V and J ends lost 4 bases and 6 bases, in that order; junction bases with no gene match: 7. The CDR3 contains 15 residues. Germline V gene sequence: CDR1 KGHDR, CDR2 SFDVKD. As to treatment: around 19 received Ad26.COV2.S at low or high dose, single or two shots; roughly five received placebo; per-sample allocation not given. The samples date from day 63 after the first vaccine or placebo injection. The chain couples TRBV24-1 to TRBJ2-1; 8 bases align to TRBD1. The receptor comes from a person aged 18-65 years who received the Ad26.COV2.S COVID-19 vaccine or a placebo. The sample in question was peripheral blood, obtained in a trial of Ad26.COV2.S vaccine versus placebo. CDR3 amino acids: CATSDPATGGNEQFF. In DNA, the CDR3 is TGTGCCACCAGTGACCCCGCTACAGGGGGCAATGAGCAGTTCTTC.